The following is a T cell receptor beta chain sequence with its context. Its target is unknown. This specimen belongs to a study of glioma-infiltrating T cells after dendritic cell vaccination. Points from the study as a whole: Patients with more pretreatment TILs had longer time to progression and survival.

CDR3 length: 17 residues. CDR1 and CDR2 from the germline V gene are MNHEY and SMNVEV (reference sequence). The junction had 12 bases not matched to a gene; V was cut back by 5 bases and J by 3 bases. Time point in this sample: after dendritic cell vaccination, including at tumor progression/relapse. The immunoSEQ assay amplified TCRB CDR3 from up to 2 ug DNA. The protocol was immunoSEQ multiplex PCR, while the TCRdb copy is restricted to in-frame clones and leaves out a portion. Among around 10,000 clones listed, approximately 80% were seen once. The source is a human donor with glioblastoma. The chain employs TRBV27 and TRBJ2-2, with 7 bases fitting TRBD2. The source material was blood, sampled after dendritic cell vaccination. For the CDR3, the DNA is TGTGCCAGCAGTGGGGATAGCGGGCGACCTCACACCGGGGAGCTGTTTTTT. Its translation: CASSGDSGRPHTGELFF.